What follows are 6 T cell receptor beta chains derived from one specimen sequenced in a study of cytomegalovirus exposure and HLA in healthy donors. The table came from immunoSEQ multiplex PCR; TCRdb's copy has only in-frame clones and leaves some out. This table holds some 69,000 clones, 90% to 95% found once. Sequenced sample: PBMCs. The receptor source for this set is a man aged 18 to 29 in good health and CMV-seropositive.

This chain uses TRBV5-1 with TRBJ2-7, with 10 bases fitting TRBD1. The CDR3 spans 12 residues. V was clipped by 6 bases and J by 6 bases; unmatched bases: 3. Germline-derived CDR1 and CDR2 are SGHRS and YFSETQ. The CDR3 bases are TGCGCCAGCACCCGGGACAGGGGCGAGCAGTACTTC. Amino acids: CASTRDRGEQYF.

The chain employs TRBV11-2 and TRBJ2-1; D not resolved. The CDR3 has 15 residues. CDR1 is SGHAT and CDR2 is FQNNGV in the germline V gene. Trimming stripped 3 bases from V and 4 bases from J, with 13 bases between. The CDR3 DNA reads as TGTGCCAGCAGCTTCCGCCTGGAGCTTTACAATGAGCAGTTCTTC. This translates into CASSFRLELYNEQFF.

The genes are TRBV11-2 and TRBJ2-1; 7 positions match TRBD2. CDR3 length: 13 amino acids. Germline trimming cut 5 bases from V and 4 bases from J; bases unmatched to any gene: 2. Looked up from germline, CDR1 is SGHAT and CDR2 is FQNNGV. The CDR3: CASSSGVYNEQFF. The CDR3 nucleotides are TGTGCCAGCAGCAGCGGGGTTTACAATGAGCAGTTCTTC.

About this clone itself: Other nucleotide sequences in the sample specify the same CDR3. This chain links TRBV9 with TRBJ2-6, with D possibly TRBD2 on 5 matching bases. The CDR3 covers 15 residues. V was shortened by 2 bases and J by 1 base, with 7 bases between the two germline ends. CDR1 SGDLS and CDR2 YYNGEE come from the germline V gene. In DNA form, the CDR3 reads TGTGCCAGCAGCGTCGGAGGATCTGGGGCCAACGTCCTGACTTTC. Its protein product is CASSVGGSGANVLTF.

This clone appeared once. The chain combines TRBV7-9 with TRBJ1-4; tentative D call: TRBD1 (6 bases). This CDR3 is 15 amino acids long. Germline CDR1 SEHNR, CDR2 FQNEAQ (reference sequence). V was clipped by 3 bases and J by 7 bases, with 15 bases between them. Written as DNA, the CDR3 is TGTGCCAGCAGCTTGGCGGACAGTAGACTTGAAAAACTGTTTTTT. This codes for CASSLADSRLEKLFF.

The V call is TRBV7-3, the J call TRBJ2-7, with 7 bases identical to TRBD2. Losses at the gene ends were 0 bases for V and 3 bases for J; bases not matched to a gene: 5. The germline gives CDR1 SGHTA, CDR2 FQGTGA. The CDR3 sequence is 15 residues long. The CDR3, as DNA: TGTGCCAGCAGCTTAACGGGAGGGGTGGGCTACGAGCAGTACTTC. It specifies CASSLTGGVGYEQYF.